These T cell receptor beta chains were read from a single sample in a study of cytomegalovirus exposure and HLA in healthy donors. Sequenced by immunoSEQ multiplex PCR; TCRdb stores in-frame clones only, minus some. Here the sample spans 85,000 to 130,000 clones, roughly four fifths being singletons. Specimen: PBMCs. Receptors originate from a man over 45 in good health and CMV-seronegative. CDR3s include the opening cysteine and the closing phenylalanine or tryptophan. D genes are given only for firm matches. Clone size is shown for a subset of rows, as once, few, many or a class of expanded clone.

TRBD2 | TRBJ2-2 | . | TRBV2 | TGTGCCAGCAGTGAAACTAGCGGGGTTGGCGGGGAGCTGTTTTTT | CASSETSGVGGELFF
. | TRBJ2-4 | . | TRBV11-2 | TGTGCCAGCAGCATGACAGGTTCTCAGTACTTC | CASSMTGSQYF
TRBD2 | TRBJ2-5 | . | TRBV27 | TGTGCCAGCAGCTACAACGGACTAGCGGGGGGCAAAGAGACCCAGTACTTC | CASSYNGLAGGKETQYF
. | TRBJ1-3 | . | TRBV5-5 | TGTGCCAGCAGCTTGGTTCCCCAGGCCACTGGAAACACCATATATTTT | CASSLVPQATGNTIYF
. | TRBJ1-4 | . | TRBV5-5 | TGTGCCAGCAGCTGGCGGTGGCAAGCAACTAATGAAAAACTGTTTTTT | CASSWRWQATNEKLFF
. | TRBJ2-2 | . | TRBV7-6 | TGTGCCAGCAGCTTACAGGGTGGAAACACCGGGGAGCTGTTTTTT | CASSLQGGNTGELFF
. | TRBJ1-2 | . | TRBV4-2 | TGTGCCAGCAGCCCCCAACGGCAGGGGCTCTATGGCTACACCTTC | CASSPQRQGLYGYTF
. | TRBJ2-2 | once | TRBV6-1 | TGTGCCAGCATAAAGGAGACCGGGGAGCTGTTTTTT | CASIKETGELFF
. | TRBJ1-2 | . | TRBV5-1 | TGCGCCAGCAGCAACACCAGGGGATCTAACTATGGCTACACCTTC | CASSNTRGSNYGYTF
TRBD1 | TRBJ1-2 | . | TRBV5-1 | TGCGCCAGCAGCTTGGGACAGGGGGCCAGGGGCTACACCTTC | CASSLGQGARGYTF
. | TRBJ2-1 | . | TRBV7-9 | TGTGCCAGCAGCTTAGACGGGTACAATGAGCAGTTCTTC | CASSLDGYNEQFF
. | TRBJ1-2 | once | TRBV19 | TGTGCTAGTACCCCTATGTCCGCGAGTGGCTACACCTTC | CASTPMSASGYTF
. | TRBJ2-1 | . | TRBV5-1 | TGCGCCAGCAGCCAGGGGAATGAGCAGTTCTTC | CASSQGNEQFF
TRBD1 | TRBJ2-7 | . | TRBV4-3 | TGCGCCAGCAGCCAGCTCAGGGGGCCAAGCTCCTACGAGCAGTACTTC | CASSQLRGPSSYEQYF
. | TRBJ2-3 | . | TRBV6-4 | TGTGCCAGCAGTGACGAAGAGACAGCTTTTACAGATACGCAGTATTTT | CASSDEETAFTDTQYF
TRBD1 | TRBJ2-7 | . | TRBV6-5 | TGTGCCAGCAGCCGCGGACAGGGGGCCGAGCAGTACTTC | CASSRGQGAEQYF
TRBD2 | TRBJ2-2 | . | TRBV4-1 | TGCGCCAGCAGCCATTTAGCGGGGAACACCGGGGAGCTGTTTTTT | CASSHLAGNTGELFF
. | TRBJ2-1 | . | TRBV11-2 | TGTGCCAGCAGCACGGGGAACTCCTACAATGAGCAGTTCTTC | CASSTGNSYNEQFF
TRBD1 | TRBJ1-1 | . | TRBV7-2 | TGTGCCAGCAGCCCGTCCAAATGGGGGACAGTGAACACTGAAGCTTTCTTT | CASSPSKWGTVNTEAFF
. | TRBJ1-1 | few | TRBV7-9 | TGTGCCAGCAGACTGAATGGGGTCGGGAGAAGGAACACTGAAGCTTTCTTT | CASRLNGVGRRNTEAFF
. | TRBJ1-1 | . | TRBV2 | TGTGCCAGCAGGCGGGGAGAAGGCACTGAAGCTTTCTTT | CASRRGEGTEAFF
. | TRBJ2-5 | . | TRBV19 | TGTGCCAGTAGTTCATGGGGAACCGGGACTTCCAAAGAGACCCAGTACTTC | CASSSWGTGTSKETQYF
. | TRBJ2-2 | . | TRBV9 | TGTGCCAGCAGTGTCCTAGGCGGGGAGCTGTTTTTT | CASSVLGGELFF
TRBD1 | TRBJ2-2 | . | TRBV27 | TGTGCCAGCAGTTCTCTCTTGGACAGGGGGACCGGGGAGCTGTTTTTT | CASSSLLDRGTGELFF
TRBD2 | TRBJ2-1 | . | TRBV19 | TGTGCCAGTAGTAGAAGCGGGGGGTACAATGAGCAGTTCTTC | CASSRSGGYNEQFF
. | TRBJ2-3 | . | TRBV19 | TGTGCCAGTAGTATACGTCAGGGAGGCCGCACAGATACGCAGTATTTT | CASSIRQGGRTDTQYF
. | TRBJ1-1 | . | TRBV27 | TGTGCCAGCAGTTCCCTAACAGGGGAAGCTTTCTTT | CASSSLTGEAFF
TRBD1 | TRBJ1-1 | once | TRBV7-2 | TGTGCCAGCAGTTTGACAGGGGGCACTGAAGCTTTCTTT | CASSLTGGTEAFF
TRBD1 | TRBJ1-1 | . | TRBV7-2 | TGTGCCAGCAGCTTAGACAGGGGCGCTGAAGCTTTCTTT | CASSLDRGAEAFF
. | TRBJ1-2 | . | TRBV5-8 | TGTGCCAGCAGCTTCGAAGGCAGGGTTAGCTATGGCTACACCTTC | CASSFEGRVSYGYTF
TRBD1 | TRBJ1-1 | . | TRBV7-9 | TGTGCCAGCAGCCATCCGGGACAGCATTCGTCAGCTTTCTTT | CASSHPGQHSSAFF
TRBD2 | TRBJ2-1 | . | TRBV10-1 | TGCGCCAGCAGTGAAGCGGGGTACCATGAGCAGTTCTTC | CASSEAGYHEQFF
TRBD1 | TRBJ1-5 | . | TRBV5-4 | TGTGCCAGCAGCTCTCAGACAGGGGGCCGGAATCAGCCCCAGCATTTT | CASSSQTGGRNQPQHF
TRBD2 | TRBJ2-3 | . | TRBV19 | TGTGCCAGTAGCGGGACCGGGACTAGCGGGCGAGACACAGATGCGCAGTATTTT | CASSGTGTSGRDTDAQYF
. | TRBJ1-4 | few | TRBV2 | TGTGCCAGCAGTGAAGACAGGGCTGCTGAAAAACTGTTTTTT | CASSEDRAAEKLFF
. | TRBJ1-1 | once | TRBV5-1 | TGCGCCAGCAGCTTGGTGTCGACGGAGGACACTGAAGCTTTCTTT | CASSLVSTEDTEAFF
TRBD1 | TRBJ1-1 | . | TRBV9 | TGTGCCAGCAGCGCAGGGACAGGGACGACTGAAGCTTTCTTT | CASSAGTGTTEAFF
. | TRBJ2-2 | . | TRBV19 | TGTGCCAGTAACACAGGGCCCGGGGACACCGGGGAGCTGTTTTTT | CASNTGPGDTGELFF
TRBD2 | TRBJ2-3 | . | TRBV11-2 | TGTGCCAGCCGTTCTAGCGGAAACACAGATACGCAGTATTTT | CASRSSGNTDTQYF
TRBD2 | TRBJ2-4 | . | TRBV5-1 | TGCGCCAGCAGAGCGGGGGCCGGCTACATTCAGTACTTC | CASRAGAGYIQYF
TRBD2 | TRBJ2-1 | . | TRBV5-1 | TGCGCCAGCAGCTTGGGTCTGGCGGGGGGTTCCTACAATGAGCAGTTCTTC | CASSLGLAGGSYNEQFF
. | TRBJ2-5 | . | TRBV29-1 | TGCAGCGCCCGCAGGGCAAACCAAGAGACCCAGTACTTC | CSARRANQETQYF
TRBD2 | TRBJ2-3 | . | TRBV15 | TGTGCCACCAGCAGAGTTGAGACTAGCGGGGGGCGGAATACGCAGTATTTT | CATSRVETSGGRNTQYF
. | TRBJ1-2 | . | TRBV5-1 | TGCGCCAGCAGCTTGCCCGGACAGCCCTATGGCTACACCTTC | CASSLPGQPYGYTF
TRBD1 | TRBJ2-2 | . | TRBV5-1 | TGCGCCAGCAGCCCGGGGGGACAGGGGAGCACCGGGGAGCTGTTTTTT | CASSPGGQGSTGELFF
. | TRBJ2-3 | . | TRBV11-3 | TGTGCCAGCAGCGGGCGAACTACAGATACGCAGTATTTT | CASSGRTTDTQYF
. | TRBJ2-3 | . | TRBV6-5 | TGTGCCAGCAGCAGGGGCACAGATACGCAGTATTTT | CASSRGTDTQYF
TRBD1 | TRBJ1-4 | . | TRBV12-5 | TGTGCTAGTGGGCCGGGGACAGACGAAAAACTGTTTTTT | CASGPGTDEKLFF
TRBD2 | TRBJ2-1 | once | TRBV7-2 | TGTGCCAGCAGCCCGACTAGCGGGGGGATGTATGAGCAGTTCTTC | CASSPTSGGMYEQFF
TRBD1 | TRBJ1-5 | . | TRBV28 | TGTGCCAGCAGTTCTCCGGGACAGGGGGTTACTAGCAATCAGCCCCAGCATTTT | CASSSPGQGVTSNQPQHF
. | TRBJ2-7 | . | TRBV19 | TGTGCCAGTAGTATAGGGGGCAGGACATACGAGCAGTACTTC | CASSIGGRTYEQYF
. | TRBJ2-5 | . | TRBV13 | TGTGCCAGCAGCCGTCGGGGGAACCTCCAAGAGACCCAGTACTTC | CASSRRGNLQETQYF
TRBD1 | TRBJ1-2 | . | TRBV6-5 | TGTGCCAGCAGGCGGACAGGCCCCTATGGCTACACCTTC | CASRRTGPYGYTF